The 28 T cell receptor beta chains below were found in one sample sequenced in a study of CD8 T cells in ankylosing spondylitis. Via MiXCR, TCRdb re-called the 5' RACE reads, giving one row per CDR3 protein. The sample includes 300,000 to 400,000 distinct CDR3 sequences, roughly 10% seen only once; the top ten take about 10%. Sequenced: blood, either unsorted or a sorted T cell fraction (not recorded which). The receptor source for this set is a female donor with ankylosing spondylitis or in good health (not recorded which).

This clonotype was detected many times. The rearrangement links TRBV20-1 to TRBJ2-7; D is undetermined. V dropped 3 bases and J dropped 3 bases, with 6 bases sitting between them. The germline V gene encodes CDR1 DFQATT and CDR2 SNEGSKA (reference sequence). This CDR3 has 11 amino acids. This CDR3 is CSASQDYEQYF. CDR3 nucleotides: TGCAGTGCTAGTCAGGACTACGAGCAGTACTTC.

This rearrangement joins TRBV7-9 to TRBJ2-3; 7 bases line up with TRBD2. This CDR3 contains 15 residues. J lost 2 bases, V lost 5 bases, and 7 bases had no gene match. Germline V gene sequence: CDR1 SEHNR, CDR2 FQNEAQ (reference sequence). The CDR3: CASSQPGGHTDTQYF. The CDR3 DNA sequence: TGTGCCAGCAGCCAACCGGGAGGCCACACAGATACGCAGTATTTT.

This chain uses TRBV20-1 with TRBJ2-7, with a tentative D call TRBD2 (6 bases). This CDR3 comprises 15 residues. Trimming shortened V by 0 bases and J by 7 bases, and 19 bases separated the two germline ends. The germline CDR1 and CDR2 sequences are DFQATT and SNEGSKA (reference sequence). The CDR3 DNA sequence: TGCAGTGCTAGAGATTCCGAGCGGGTCCTTGATGAGCAGTACTTC. Translation: CSARDSERVLDEQYF.

This clonotype was observed many times. The chain has TRBV5-1 and TRBJ2-7; 9 bases fit TRBD2. With 0 bases clipped from V and 5 bases from J, the junction kept 18 bases outside the gene matches. Per the germline V gene, CDR1 is SGHRS and CDR2 is YFSETQ. The CDR3 is 19 amino acids. This CDR3 is CASSLALGSGSLLSNEQYF. In DNA form, the CDR3 reads TGCGCCAGCAGCTTGGCCCTAGGTAGCGGGAGCCTCCTATCCAACGAGCAGTACTTC. Full variable domain (rest looked up from reference TRBV5-1 and TRBJ2-7): KAGVTQTPRYLIKTRGQQVTLSCSPISGHRSVSWYQQTPGQGLQFLFEYFSETQRNKGNFPGRFSGRQFSNSRSEMNVSTLELGDSALYLCASSLALGSGSLLSNEQYFGPGTRLTVT.

The chain is built from TRBV5-1 and TRBJ2-7; possible D gene TRBD2, 6 bases. Germline V CDR1 and CDR2: SGHRS, YFSETQ. V lost 6 bases, J lost 7 bases, and 17 bases lay in between. CDR3 length equals 13 residues. CDR3 amino acids: CASTRSPSEEQYF. Here the CDR3 DNA reads TGCGCCAGCACCCGGTCCCCTAGCGAAGAGCAGTACTTC.

This clonotype has at least ten counts. This chain links TRBV20-1 with TRBJ1-5; D gene uncertain. The V gene lost 0 bases and the J gene lost 0 bases, with 9 bases spanning the gap. CDR1 and CDR2 (germline): DFQATT, SNEGSKA (reference sequence). The CDR3 is 15 residues long. CDR3 coding DNA: TGCAGTGCTAGAGACCGGATTAATAGCAATCAGCCCCAGCATTTT. Its protein product is CSARDRINSNQPQHF.

This clonotype was seen a handful of times. The genes are TRBV5-5 and TRBJ2-7; D possibly matches TRBD1 or TRBD2 (6 bases each). CDR3 size: 14 residues. Trimming removed 3 bases from V and 3 bases from J, with 13 bases in between. Per the germline V gene, CDR1 is SGHKS and CDR2 is YYEKEE (reference sequence). In nucleotides, the CDR3 is TGTGCCAGCAGCTATGGGGGGCATCTCTACGAGCAGTACTTC. The encoded protein is CASSYGGHLYEQYF.

There are many counts of this clonotype. The genes are TRBV20-1 and TRBJ2-7; TRBD2 might be the D (6 bases). The CDR3 is 12 amino acids. The V gene's germline CDR1 is DFQATT and CDR2 SNEGSKA (reference sequence). With 5 bases removed from V and 2 bases from J, the gap between germline ends came to 10 bases. CDR3 in DNA: TGCAGTGCTGTCCGGGGGACCTACGAGCAGTACTTC. Translation gives CSAVRGTYEQYF.

This clonotype was recorded a few times. V usage is TRBV7-2 and J usage is TRBJ1-1; 7 bases are shared with TRBD1. The germline V gene encodes CDR1 SGHTA and CDR2 FQGNSA. CDR3 length: 15 amino acids. V shed 5 bases and J 4 bases; nucleotides not matched to a gene: 10. CDR3 DNA: TGTGCCAGCAGCCGCACGACAGGGATCGTCACTGAAGCTTTCTTT. Amino acid sequence: CASSRTTGIVTEAFF.

The chain is built from TRBV7-2 and TRBJ2-7; D is ambiguous. V dropped 5 bases and J dropped 4 bases, with 12 bases sitting between them. This CDR3 contains 13 residues. Germline loops: CDR1 SGHTA, CDR2 FQGNSA. The CDR3 DNA is TGTGCCAGCAGCCCTGAAACTCCTTACGAGCAGTACTTC. Its protein is CASSPETPYEQYF.

Many counts were recorded for this clonotype. CDR3 protein: CASSFLGQGADEQYF. The CDR3 nucleotides read TGTGCCAGCAGTTTTTTGGGACAGGGGGCTGACGAGCAGTACTTC. The rearrangement joins TRBV12-3 or TRBV12-4 to TRBJ2-7; TRBD1 matches 12 bases. The CDR3 has 15 amino acids. Trimming cost V 3 bases and J 5 bases; bases outside gene matches: 5.

This clonotype has at least ten counts. The chain links TRBV20-1 to TRBJ2-3; D unclear. CDR1 DFQATT and CDR2 SNEGSKA come from the germline V gene (reference sequence). The CDR3 contains 12 residues. CDR3 coding DNA: TGCGGCGCGTCGGCGAGCACAGATACGCAGTATTTT. Translation: CGASASTDTQYF.

This clonotype was recorded many times. The rearrangement links TRBV7-2 to TRBJ2-2, with 8 bases aligning to TRBD1. The V gene end was trimmed by 6 bases and the J gene end by 2 bases; junction bases not matched to a gene: 5. Per germline, CDR1 SGHTA and CDR2 FQGNSA. The CDR3 is 15 amino acids. The CDR3 DNA is TGTGCCAGCAGACAGGACAGGGCTAACACCGGGGAGCTGTTTTTT. Protein sequence: CASRQDRANTGELFF.

This clonotype was recorded a few times. The rearrangement uses TRBV5-1 and TRBJ2-2; 13 nucleotides agree with TRBD2. Germline V lookup: CDR1 SGHRS, CDR2 YFSETQ. The CDR3 sequence is 16 residues long. The J segment lost 2 bases and the V segment lost 4 bases, leaving 2 bases of the junction unmatched. In DNA form, the CDR3 reads TGCGCCAGCAGCCGGACTAGCGGGAGAAACACCGGGGAGCTGTTTTTT. Translated, it gives CASSRTSGRNTGELFF.

This clonotype was seen a few times. This rearrangement joins TRBV20-1 to TRBJ2-3; D is ambiguous. The V gene's germline CDR1 is DFQATT and CDR2 SNEGSKA (reference sequence). The V gene lost 2 bases and the J gene lost 4 bases, with 4 bases spanning the gap. The CDR3 contains 11 residues. CDR3 DNA: TGCAGTGCTAGAAGGTCAGATACGCAGTATTTT. Its protein is CSARRSDTQYF.

This clonotype was seen a handful of times. J is TRBJ1-3 and V is TRBV7-9, with 7 bases fitting TRBD1. From germline, CDR1 is SEHNR and CDR2 FQNEAQ (reference sequence). The CDR3 contains 16 residues. The trim removed 5 bases at V and 0 bases at J, leaving 7 bases unmatched. CDR3 loop: CASSAPGQSSGNTIYF. CDR3 DNA: TGTGCCAGCAGCGCGCCGGGACAGAGCTCTGGAAACACCATATATTTT.

In this sample, this clonotype turned up many times. J is TRBJ2-3 and V is TRBV20-1, with 8 positions matching TRBD1. The CDR3 is made up of 16 amino acids. Trimming removed 6 bases from V and 3 bases from J; junction bases left unmatched: 14. Germline CDR1 DFQATT, CDR2 SNEGSKA (reference sequence). CDR3 residues: CSAVTAGGLGTDTQYF. The CDR3 DNA reads TGCAGTGCAGTCACGGCAGGGGGCTTGGGTACAGATACGCAGTATTTT.

The V call is TRBV27, the J call TRBJ2-1; TRBD2 matches at 9 bases. Germline V gives CDR1 MNHEY, CDR2 SMNVEV (reference sequence). The V gene end was trimmed by 3 bases and the J gene end by 7 bases; junction bases not matched to a gene: 10. The CDR3 is made up of 16 amino acids. For the CDR3, the DNA is TGTGCCAGCAGTTTTCGGGGCGGGGGGGATTTTAATGAGCAGTTCTTC. This translates into CASSFRGGGDFNEQFF.

The table lists this clonotype with many counts. The V call is TRBV6-1, the J call TRBJ1-2; maybe TRBD1 (5 bases). Germline CDR1 MNHNS, CDR2 SASEGT. V shed 3 bases and J shed 7 bases, with 15 bases lying between them. CDR3 length: 14 amino acids. The CDR3 spells CASSDPARGAGYTF. For the CDR3, the DNA is TGTGCCAGCAGTGACCCGGCCCGTGGGGCTGGCTACACCTTC.

V usage is TRBV27 and J usage is TRBJ2-5; TRBD1 matches 10 bases. Looked up from germline, CDR1 is MNHEY and CDR2 is SMNVEV (reference sequence). This CDR3 is built from 15 residues. Losses at the gene ends were 6 bases for V and 0 bases for J; bases not matched to a gene: 4. CDR3 sequence (DNA): TGTGCCAGCAGACAGGGACAGGGGTACCAAGAGACCCAGTACTTC. It is translated as CASRQGQGYQETQYF.

This clonotype has a count of ten or more. The chain is built from TRBV28 and TRBJ2-1, with TRBD2 matching 8 bases. V dropped 8 bases and J dropped 4; count of bases not matched to a gene: 13. This CDR3 region has 16 residues. Per germline, CDR1 MDHEN and CDR2 SYDVKM. CDR3 amino acids: CASPPSRGGIYNEQFF. The CDR3 DNA reads as TGTGCCAGCCCACCTTCACGGGGGGGGATTTACAATGAGCAGTTCTTC.

This clonotype has ten or more counts. V is TRBV21-1 and J is TRBJ2-1; TRBD1 is taken as the D call from the table, unchecked against the DNA. TRBV21-1 is a pseudogene locus. There are 16 residues in the CDR3. The DNA for the CDR3 is TGTGCCAGGTGGGACAGGGGGACAGGGTGTTTCAATGAGCAGTTCTTC. Translating it yields CARWDRGTGCFNEQFF.

In this sample, this clonotype turned up many times. This chain links TRBV6-1 with TRBJ2-5, with 8 bases lining up with TRBD2. The J segment lost 5 bases and the V segment lost 5 bases, leaving 13 bases of the junction unmatched. The germline gives CDR1 MNHNS, CDR2 SASEGT. The CDR3 consists of 16 residues. The CDR3 sequence is CASSRLGLAPEETQYF. The CDR3 DNA reads as TGTGCCAGCAGTCGTCTCGGACTAGCACCAGAGGAGACCCAGTACTTC.

This clonotype has a count of ten or more. The chain joins TRBV29-1 to TRBJ1-2; D might be TRBD1 (5 bases). The V gene lost 3 bases and the J gene lost 6 bases, with 11 bases spanning the gap. This CDR3 is 12 amino acids long. Looked up from germline, CDR1 is SQVTM and CDR2 is ANQGSEA. CDR3 region: CSVDAGYDGYTF. The DNA for the CDR3 is TGCAGCGTTGACGCAGGGTATGATGGCTACACCTTC.

About this clonotype itself: The junction departs from the called germline gene at one end, perhaps through a read error. The chain carries TRBV28 and TRBJ2-7, with a tentative D call TRBD2 (6 bases). The CDR3 length is 16 residues. Per the germline V gene, CDR1 is MDHEN and CDR2 is SYDVKM. The CDR3 spells CASSSPWGVSSYEQSF. For the CDR3, the DNA is TGTGCCAGCAGTTCCCCATGGGGGGTATCCTCCTACGAGCAGTCCTTC.

Note on this clonotype: A read error is possible here, since a much larger clone lies one base away. V gene TRBV29-1 combines with J gene TRBJ1-2; weak D call: TRBD1 (5 bases). The length of the CDR3 is 12 residues. CDR1 is SQVTM, CDR2 ANQGSEA, per germline. The V gene lost 7 bases and the J gene lost 3 bases, with 12 bases spanning the gap. This CDR3 is CSGVPGDYGYTF. The CDR3 coding sequence is TGCAGCGGTGTCCCGGGGGACTATGGCTACACCTTC.

This clonotype was counted ten times or more. The chain joins TRBV20-1 to TRBJ1-5; D is uncertain. Trimming cost V 3 bases and J 2 bases, with 14 bases left between them. The CDR3 runs to 15 residues. CDR1 and CDR2 from the germline V gene are DFQATT and SNEGSKA (reference sequence). CDR3 DNA: TGCAGTGCTAGTGTGTTCTCTGGAGGCAATCAGCCCCAGCATTTT. This gives the protein CSASVFSGGNQPQHF.

Ten or more counts support this clonotype. The rearrangement uses TRBV11-2 and TRBJ2-1; possibly TRBD1 for D (5 bases). CDR1 and CDR2 from the germline V gene are SGHAT and FQNNGV. The CDR3 extends over 13 amino acids. V was trimmed by 3 bases and J by 7 bases, leaving 10 bases between them. This chain's CDR3 is CASSFQGLNEQFF. The CDR3 nucleotides are TGTGCCAGCAGCTTCCAGGGCTTGAATGAGCAGTTCTTC.